This T cell receptor (beta chain) appears in the sequencing data of a study of vaccination and CD4 T cells after COVID-19. Study background: Drawing of post-COVID samples took place a median 101 days after diagnosis (range 35 to 161). Study-wide points: Median SARS-CoV-2-reactive clonotype numbers went from 21 to 38; this increase was not significant. In convalescent patients, a median about 90% of post-vaccine SARS-CoV-2-reactive clones appeared only after vaccination.

Looked up from germline, CDR1 is LNHDA and CDR2 is SQIVND (reference sequence). This CDR3 comprises 14 residues. Trimming removed 7 bases from V and 0 bases from J, with 7 bases in between. Indicated treatment: approximately nine-day PBMC culture with coronavirus spike peptide pools or control peptides (ViraFEST assay). The study sequenced cultured CD4+ T cell DNA using the Oncomine TCR Beta short-read assay. MiXCR, applied by TCRdb to the PCR reads, yields one record per CDR3 protein. The sample consists of 11,000 to 15,000 distinct CDR3 sequences, over 65% of them appearing once. Relative to its sample, this clonotype is medium-sized (0.01 to 0.1%). The antigen remains undetermined.

The source is a human donor who had recovered from COVID-19. The sample consisted of CD4+ T cells from blood, cultured in vitro. The chain links TRBV19 to TRBJ1-6, with D unclear. CDR3 loop: CASKLSSYNSPLHF. The CDR3 DNA reads as TGTGCCAGTAAACTTAGCTCCTATAATTCACCCCTCCACTTT. Looking up the rest from reference TRBV19 and TRBJ1-6 gives the full variable domain: DGGITQSPKYLFRKEGQNVTLSCEQNLNHDAMYWYRQDPGQGLRLIYYSQIVNDFQKGDIAEGYSVSREKKESFPLTVTSAQKNPTAFYLCASKLSSYNSPLHFGNGTRLTVT.